Following are 32 T cell receptor beta chains from one sample sequenced in a study of naive and memory T cell subsets (dated by TCRdb to the late 2010s). The meaning of the sample's treatment or condition label: skin biopsy from PPD injection site in Mantoux-positive individual. The study described a robust, sensitive protocol for amplifying, sequencing and analyzing TCRs, using 3' ligation of a UMI-containing oligonucleotide to TCR cDNA. Libraries were prepared through UMI-ligation and nested PCR. The sample was run on an Illumina MiSeq. The ligated cDNA was amplified in four rounds of PCR with nested alpha and beta constant region primers together with the SP2 primer. Starting from the raw public reads, TCRdb applied fastp trimming at Q25, assembled clones with MiXCR and retained in-frame beta chains. Each CDR3 protein gets just one entry, which takes the most common genes and DNA from the rows behind it. The sample table contains some 40,000 distinct CDR3 sequences; only one count was recorded for 11% of them. The biggest ten clones account for 3.9% of the sample.

The specimen comprised skin, sampled from a tuberculin skin test site. The receptors here all came from an adult in good health.

In this sample, this clonotype turned up a few times. The chain links TRBV10-3 to TRBJ1-1; 8 nucleotides line up with TRBD1. The CDR3 sequence is 14 residues long. Germline assignment: CDR1 ENHRY and CDR2 SYGVKD. J gave up 0 bases and V 6 bases, and 3 bases lay outside the gene matches. The CDR3 sequence is CAISGQGMNTEAFF. The CDR3 DNA follows: TGTGCCATCAGCGGACAGGGTATGAACACTGAAGCTTTCTTT.

This chain uses TRBV28 with TRBJ1-5; tentative D call: TRBD1 (5 bases). The CDR3 length is 15 residues. Germline values: CDR1 MDHEN, CDR2 SYDVKM. V shed 2 bases and J shed 5 bases, with 13 bases lying between them. The DNA of the CDR3 is TGTGCCAGCAGTTTACAGGGAAGACCCGATCAGCCCCAGCATTTT. Encoded protein: CASSLQGRPDQPQHF.

The rearrangement links TRBV4-2 to TRBJ2-3, with TRBD2 matching 10 bases. CDR1 and CDR2 (germline): LGHNA, YNFKEQ. The CDR3 has 15 amino acids. V was clipped by 4 bases and J by 2 bases; unmatched bases: 3. The CDR3 is CASSPAGGDTDTQYF. The CDR3 DNA reads as TGTGCCAGCAGCCCAGCGGGAGGGGACACAGATACGCAGTATTTT.

The chain is built from TRBV5-1 and TRBJ1-1; 9 bases align to TRBD1. CDR3 size: 15 residues. Trimming took 4 bases from V and 3 from J; bases not matched to a gene: 7. Per germline, CDR1 SGHRS and CDR2 YFSETQ. CDR3: CASSITQGAYTEAFF. The DNA for the CDR3 is TGCGCCAGCAGCATAACACAGGGGGCGTACACTGAAGCTTTCTTT.

This chain joins TRBV20-1 and TRBJ2-7; TRBD2 agrees at 11 bases. The V gene end was trimmed by 7 bases and the J gene end by 0 bases; junction bases not matched to a gene: 8. Germline V gene sequence: CDR1 DFQATT, CDR2 SNEGSKA (reference sequence). This CDR3 has 15 residues. Here the CDR3 reads CSVSSGGFSSYEQYF. The CDR3, as DNA: TGCAGTGTTTCTAGCGGGGGGTTTAGCTCCTACGAGCAGTACTTC.

The chain has TRBV2 and TRBJ1-3; D is undetermined. The CDR3 spans 11 residues. V was trimmed by 7 bases and J by 3 bases, leaving 4 bases between them. Germline CDR1 and CDR2: SNHLY and FYNNEI. CDR3: CASKGGNTIYF. The CDR3, as DNA: TGTGCCAGCAAAGGTGGAAACACCATATATTTT.

This clonotype was found a few times. This chain joins TRBV20-1 and TRBJ1-5; possibly TRBD1 for D (5 bases). The V and J ends lost 0 bases and 6 bases respectively, with 12 bases between them. The germline V gene has CDR1 DFQATT and CDR2 SNEGSKA (reference sequence). CDR3 size: 14 residues. Here the CDR3 DNA reads TGCAGTGCTAGAGATTTTTCAGGGCCTCAGCCCCAGCATTTT. Amino acids: CSARDFSGPQPQHF.

This clonotype is categorized as medium-sized. V is TRBV7-9 and J is TRBJ2-5; a weak D match, TRBD1 (5 bases). V was trimmed by 4 bases and J by 0 bases, leaving 15 bases between them. CDR3 size: 16 residues. Germline CDR1 reads SEHNR; CDR2 reads FQNEAQ (reference sequence). CDR3 amino acids: CASSSGHAEHQETQYF. CDR3 nucleotides: TGTGCCAGCAGCTCAGGACACGCAGAACACCAAGAGACCCAGTACTTC.

This clonotype has only one observation. CDR3 amino acids: CASSTGRTGDYGYTF. CDR3 in DNA: TGTGCCAGCAGCACGGGACGGACAGGGGACTATGGCTACACCTTC. V and J are TRBV7-9 and TRBJ1-2; 9 nucleotides match TRBD1. J was trimmed by 3 bases and V by 5 bases; bases with no gene match: 7. This CDR3 region has 15 residues. The germline CDR1 and CDR2 sequences are SEHNR and FQNEAQ (reference sequence).

The CDR3 loop reads CASGTDLGETQYF. CDR3 nucleotides: TGTGCCAGCGGCACGGACTTGGGGGAGACCCAGTACTTC. The J gene is TRBJ2-5, the V gene TRBV7-2, with a possible D match to TRBD2 (5 bases). V was pared by 8 bases and J by 5 bases, with 15 bases between. Germline-derived CDR1 and CDR2 are SGHTA and FQGNSA. The CDR3 loop spans 13 amino acids. The complete variable domain, with remaining parts taken from reference TRBV7-2 and TRBJ2-5, reads GAGVSQSPSNKVTEKGKDVELRCDPISGHTALYWYRQSLGQGLEFLIYFQGNSAPDKSGLPSDRFSAERTGGSVSTLTIQRTQQEDSAVYLCASGTDLGETQYFGPGTRLLVL.

The J gene is TRBJ2-3, the V gene TRBV4-2; D possibly corresponds to TRBD2 (5 bases). The germline CDR1 and CDR2 sequences are LGHNA and YNFKEQ. The CDR3 totals 17 residues. Trimming cost V 4 bases and J 2 bases, with 19 bases left between them. Here the CDR3 DNA reads TGTGCCAGCAGCCCCTCAGGAGCGGAAACATTCACAGATACGCAGTATTTT. It is translated as CASSPSGAETFTDTQYF.

At least ten counts were recorded for this clonotype. The V and J genes are TRBV20-1 and TRBJ2-6; D uncertain. The V and J ends lost 3 bases and 1 base respectively, with 10 bases between them. The CDR3 runs 15 residues. The V gene's germline CDR1 is DFQATT and CDR2 SNEGSKA (reference sequence). The CDR3 loop reads CSASSSTSGANVLTF. The CDR3 DNA follows: TGCAGTGCTAGTAGCTCGACATCTGGGGCCAACGTCCTGACTTTC.

In this sample, this clonotype turned up a few times. The chain has TRBV7-3 and TRBJ2-3; TRBD2 matches 9 bases. CDR3 size: 15 residues. Germline V gives CDR1 SGHTA, CDR2 FQGTGA. J gave up 3 bases and V 3 bases, and 4 bases lay outside the gene matches. In nucleotides, the CDR3 is TGTGCCAGCAGCTTCGGGAGCGGGGGGACAGATACGCAGTATTTT. Its protein is CASSFGSGGTDTQYF.

This rearrangement joins TRBV20-1 to TRBJ1-2; no definite D call. V shed 1 base and J shed 6 bases, with 3 bases lying between them. Per germline, CDR1 DFQATT and CDR2 SNEGSKA (reference sequence). The CDR3 is 10 amino acids. CDR3 DNA sequence: TGCAGTGCTAGAGGAAATGGCTACACCTTC. The encoded protein is CSARGNGYTF.

A single count supports this clonotype. This may be a read error: a much more frequent sequence differs by one nucleotide. The chain employs TRBV7-6 and TRBJ1-3; 7 positions agree with TRBD1. CDR3 size: 14 residues. CDR1 and CDR2 (germline): SGHVS, FNYEAQ. This chain's CDR3 is CTSSQPGQGNTIYF. CDR3 DNA sequence: TGTACCAGCAGTCAACCGGGACAGGGAAACACCATATATTTT.

A few counts support this clonotype. The V call is TRBV12-5, the J call TRBJ2-7; D is tentatively TRBD1 or TRBD2 (5 bases each). V gave up 6 bases and J gave up 4 bases, with 7 bases separating them. The length of the CDR3 is 11 residues. Germline V gives CDR1 LGHNT, CDR2 FRNRAP. The CDR3 spells CASGEGYEQYF. Written as DNA, the CDR3 is TGTGCTAGTGGCGAGGGGTACGAGCAGTACTTC.

This clonotype turned up a few times. V usage is TRBV4-2 and J usage is TRBJ2-1; TRBD2 might be the D (5 bases). V lost 2 bases to trimming and J lost 0 bases, with 14 bases between them. CDR3 length equals 17 residues. The V gene's germline CDR1 is LGHNA and CDR2 YNFKEQ. The CDR3 is CASSQPSGMSSYNEQFF. DNA of the CDR3: TGTGCCAGCAGCCAACCATCCGGGATGAGCTCCTACAATGAGCAGTTCTTC.

By share of the sample, this clonotype is medium-sized (0.01 to 0.1%). The V gene is TRBV7-2, the J gene TRBJ1-5; unclear D gene. Germline CDR1 is SGHTA and CDR2 is FQGNSA. There are 12 residues in the CDR3. V shed 2 bases and J shed 1 base, with 0 bases lying between them. This CDR3 is CASSLSNQPQHF. The DNA of the CDR3 is TGTGCCAGCAGCTTAAGCAATCAGCCCCAGCATTTT.

This clonotype has more than one count but fewer than ten. The CDR3 nucleotides are TGTGCCAGCAAGCCTACAGGGGGATCCACTGAAGCTTTCTTT. This encodes CASKPTGGSTEAFF. The rearrangement joins TRBV12-3 or TRBV12-4 to TRBJ1-1; TRBD1 matches 8 bases. The CDR3 has 14 residues. Trimming at V came to 7 bases and at J to 4 bases, leaving 8 bases not matched to a gene.

This clonotype was picked up a small number of times. The V gene is TRBV7-6, the J gene TRBJ1-5; unclear D gene. The V gene lost 5 bases and the J gene lost 4 bases, with 21 bases spanning the gap. Germline values: CDR1 SGHVS, CDR2 FNYEAQ. This CDR3 contains 17 residues. DNA for the CDR3: TGTGCCAGCAGCCCCTCGGCCCTTAGCCCTACAAATCAGCCCCAGCATTTT. It translates to CASSPSALSPTNQPQHF.

At least ten counts were recorded for this clonotype. The chain is built from TRBV18 and TRBJ2-7, with 10 bases fitting TRBD1. The CDR3 totals 14 residues. The V and J ends lost 6 bases and 6 bases, in that order; junction bases with no gene match: 8. Germline loops: CDR1 KGHSH, CDR2 LQKENI. The CDR3 here is CASSPGQGSGEQYF. The CDR3 region has the DNA TGTGCCAGCTCTCCGGGACAGGGGTCAGGCGAGCAGTACTTC. Full variable domain (rest looked up from reference TRBV18 and TRBJ2-7): NAGVMQNPRHLVRRRGQEARLRCSPMKGHSHVYWYRQLPEEGLKFMVYLQKENIIDESGMPKERFSAEFPKEGPSILRIQQVVRGDSAAYFCASSPGQGSGEQYFGPGTRLTVT.

Judged by abundance, this clonotype is medium-sized. V gene TRBV14 combines with J gene TRBJ2-7; no reliable D call. This CDR3 comprises 14 residues. Germline V gene lookup returns CDR1 SGHDN and CDR2 FVKESK. The V gene lost 0 bases and the J gene lost 6 bases, with 12 bases spanning the gap. CDR3 region: CASSQEFAWGEQYF. The CDR3 DNA reads as TGTGCCAGCAGCCAAGAATTCGCCTGGGGCGAGCAGTACTTC.

This clonotype was seen repeatedly, ten times or more. The chain employs TRBV3-1 and TRBJ2-7; 9 bases match TRBD1. The CDR3 contains 13 residues. Germline CDR1 and CDR2: LGHDT and YNNKEL (reference sequence). V dropped 4 bases and J dropped 4; count of bases not matched to a gene: 2. The CDR3 reads CASSPQGAYEQYF. In DNA, the CDR3 is TGTGCCAGCAGCCCACAGGGGGCATACGAGCAGTACTTC.

This clonotype was counted many times. CDR3 sequence (DNA): TGTGCCAGCGGGGAACAGGGTCTGGCAGATACGCAGTATTTT. This gives the protein CASGEQGLADTQYF. V is TRBV2 and J is TRBJ2-3; TRBD1 is a possible D gene (6 bases). Germline loops: CDR1 SNHLY, CDR2 FYNNEI. There are 14 residues in the CDR3. Trimming pared 8 bases from V and 4 bases from J, leaving 16 bases between. Together with reference TRBV2 and TRBJ2-3, the CDR3 gives the full variable domain: EPEVTQTPSHQVTQMGQEVILRCVPISNHLYFYWYRQILGQKVEFLVSFYNNEISEKSEIFDDQFSVERPDGSNFTLKIRSTKLEDSAMYFCASGEQGLADTQYFGPGTRLTVL.

The table lists this clonotype with many counts. The chain employs TRBV7-9 and TRBJ1-6; 7 bases match TRBD1. Looked up from germline, CDR1 is SEHNR and CDR2 is FQNEAQ (reference sequence). The ends lost 0 bases at V and 6 bases at J; junction bases unmatched: 2. The CDR3 is 15 residues long. In DNA, the CDR3 is TGTGCCAGCAGCTTAGCGGACAGGAGTAATTCACCCCTCCACTTT. Translating it yields CASSLADRSNSPLHF.

Relative to its sample, this clonotype is medium-sized. The gene calls are TRBV25-1 and TRBJ2-1; 9 bases map to TRBD2. Unmatched junction bases numbered 1, after V lost 3 bases and J lost 1 base. Germline V gives CDR1 MGHDK, CDR2 SYGVNS. This CDR3 contains 15 residues. The CDR3 bases are TGTGCCAGCAGTGATAGCGGGGGTTCCTACAATGAGCAGTTCTTC. It translates to CASSDSGGSYNEQFF.

This clonotype is deemed large. The chain is built from TRBV4-2 and TRBJ2-2; unclear D gene. Trimming took 0 bases from V and 1 from J, leaving 12 bases between them. This CDR3 contains 17 residues. Looked up from germline, CDR1 is LGHNA and CDR2 is YNFKEQ. The CDR3 sequence: CASSQDLVHQNTGELFF. The CDR3 bases are TGTGCCAGCAGCCAAGATCTGGTCCACCAGAACACCGGGGAGCTGTTTTTT.

CDR3 DNA sequence: TGCAGTGCTAGAGATTCCGGACAGGGTTTCGAGACCCAGTACTTC. Residues: CSARDSGQGFETQYF. The rearrangement links TRBV20-1 to TRBJ2-5; 8 nucleotides match TRBD1. V was pared by 0 bases and J by 5 bases, with 8 bases of the junction left unmatched. The CDR3 sequence is 15 residues long. CDR1 is DFQATT and CDR2 is SNEGSKA in the germline V gene (reference sequence).

This clonotype was seen a handful of times. This rearrangement joins TRBV28 to TRBJ2-7; 8 bases are shared with TRBD1. J was trimmed by 3 bases and V by 6 bases; bases with no gene match: 16. Germline V CDR1 and CDR2: MDHEN, SYDVKM. This CDR3 has 17 amino acids. CDR3 bases: TGTGCCAGCAGCTCATCGTTAGACAGGGGAAGTCTCTACGAGCAGTACTTC. Translation: CASSSSLDRGSLYEQYF.

Many counts were recorded for this clonotype. This chain joins TRBV5-1 and TRBJ2-2, with TRBD1 matching 8 bases. This CDR3 comprises 16 residues. CDR1 and CDR2 (germline): SGHRS, YFSETQ. The junction had 10 bases not matched to a gene; V was cut back by 4 bases and J by 5 bases. DNA of the CDR3: TGCGCCAGCAGCAATCACGGGACAGGCCGAACCGGGGAGCTGTTTTTT. This encodes CASSNHGTGRTGELFF.

The chain couples TRBV14 to TRBJ2-1, with 7 nucleotides matching TRBD1. The CDR3 loop spans 15 amino acids. In germline, CDR1 is SGHDN, CDR2 FVKESK. The ends lost 1 base at V and 9 bases at J; junction bases unmatched: 9. DNA of the CDR3: TGTGCCAGCAGCCAAGCTGGGACAGCAATCGGTGAGCAGTTCTTC. Its translation: CASSQAGTAIGEQFF.

As DNA, the CDR3 is TGTGCCAGCAGTTACACTGGGGCATTGTCCGGGGAGCTGTTTTTT. Translation: CASSYTGALSGELFF. The chain links TRBV6-6 to TRBJ2-2, with D tentatively TRBD1 (5 bases). Germline V gene lookup returns CDR1 MNHNY and CDR2 SVGAGI (reference sequence). The CDR3 loop spans 15 amino acids. The V gene lost 2 bases and the J gene lost 6 bases, with 13 bases spanning the gap.